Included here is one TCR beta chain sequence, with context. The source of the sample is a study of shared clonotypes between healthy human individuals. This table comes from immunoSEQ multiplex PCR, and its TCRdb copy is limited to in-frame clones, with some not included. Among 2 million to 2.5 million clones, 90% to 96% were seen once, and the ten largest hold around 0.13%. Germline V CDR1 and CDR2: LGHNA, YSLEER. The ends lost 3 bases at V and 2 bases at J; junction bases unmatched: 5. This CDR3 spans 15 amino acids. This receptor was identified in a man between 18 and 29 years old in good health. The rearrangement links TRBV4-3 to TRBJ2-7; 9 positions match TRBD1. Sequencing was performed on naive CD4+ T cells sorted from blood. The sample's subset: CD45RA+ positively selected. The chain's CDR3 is CASSQGTGSPYEQYF. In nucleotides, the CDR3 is TGCGCCAGCAGCCAGGGGACAGGGAGCCCCTACGAGCAGTACTTC.